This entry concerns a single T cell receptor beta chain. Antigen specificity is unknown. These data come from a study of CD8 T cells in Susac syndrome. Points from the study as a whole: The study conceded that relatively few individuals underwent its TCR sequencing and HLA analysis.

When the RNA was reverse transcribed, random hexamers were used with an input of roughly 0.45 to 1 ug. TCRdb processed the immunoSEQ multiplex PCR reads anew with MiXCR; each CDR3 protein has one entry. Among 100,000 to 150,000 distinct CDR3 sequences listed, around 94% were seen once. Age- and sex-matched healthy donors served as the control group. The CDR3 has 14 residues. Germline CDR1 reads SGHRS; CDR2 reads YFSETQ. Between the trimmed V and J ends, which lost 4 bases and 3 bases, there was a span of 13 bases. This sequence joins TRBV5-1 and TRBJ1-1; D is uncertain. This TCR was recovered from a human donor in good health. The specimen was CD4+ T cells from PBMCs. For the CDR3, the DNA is TGCGCCAGCAGCAACCCGAGTGGGGACACTGAAGCTTTCTTT. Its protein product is CASSNPSGDTEAFF. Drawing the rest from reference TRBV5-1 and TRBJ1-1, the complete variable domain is KAGVTQTPRYLIKTRGQQVTLSCSPISGHRSVSWYQQTPGQGLQFLFEYFSETQRNKGNFPGRFSGRQFSNSRSEMNVSTLELGDSALYLCASSNPSGDTEAFFGQGTRLTVV.